This T cell receptor (beta chain) is drawn from a study of blood T cell repertoires in COVID-19. The V end lost 5 bases, the J end lost 4 bases, and 15 bases lay between the germline ends. Germline CDR1 and CDR2: LNHDA and SQIVND (reference sequence). The CDR3 length is 14 residues. In the original processing: Reference gene primer amplification in the assay estimated nucleated cell counts. The method was immunoSEQ multiplex PCR; TCRdb's version includes in-frame clones alone and lacks a portion of them. Clone size and the V and J calls come from that table; the DNA yielded D and trimming. The repertoire holds about 170,000 clones, with about 90% as singletons. This clone was observed a single time.

The specimen was peripheral blood. This chain uses TRBV19 with TRBJ2-7; unclear D gene. This receptor was obtained from a woman aged 55 to 70 with COVID-19, enrolled during active disease. This chain's CDR3 is CASSARRFAYEQYF. The CDR3 DNA sequence: TGTGCCAGTAGTGCCCGCCGCTTTGCGTACGAGCAGTACTTC.